Each of the 29 T cell receptor beta chains below was sequenced from the same sample in a study of blood T cell repertoires in COVID-19. Produced via immunoSEQ multiplex PCR; TCRdb's table is partial and in-frame only. The data contain approximately 530,000 clones, about 89% of them singletons. The specimen was peripheral blood. All receptors derive from a woman between 45 and 65 years old with COVID-19, enrolled during active disease.

The V and J genes are TRBV2 and TRBJ1-1; D is ambiguous. Trimming removed 6 bases at V and 11 bases at J, with 16 bases between. Per germline, CDR1 SNHLY and CDR2 FYNNEI. The CDR3 loop spans 12 amino acids. The CDR3 protein is CASRQFGLMAFF. The CDR3 region has the DNA TGTGCCAGCAGACAATTCGGGTTGATGGCTTTCTTT.

The chain has TRBV11-3 and TRBJ1-1; D might be TRBD1 (5 bases). Germline V gene sequence: CDR1 SGHNT, CDR2 YENEEA. The CDR3 length is 14 residues. With 1 base removed from V and 6 bases from J, the gap between germline ends came to 12 bases. The CDR3 protein is CASSLGDGTAEAFF. Written as DNA, the CDR3 is TGTGCCAGCAGCTTAGGGGACGGGACTGCTGAAGCTTTCTTT. The complete variable domain, with remaining parts taken from reference TRBV11-3 and TRBJ1-1, reads EAGVVQSPRYKIIEKKQPVAFWCNPISGHNTLYWYLQNLGQGPELLIRYENEEAVDDSQLPKDRFSAERLKGVDSTLKIQPAELGDSAVYLCASSLGDGTAEAFFGQGTRLTVV.

The chain combines TRBV3-1 (or the pseudogene TRBV3-2) with TRBJ1-1; 7 bases map to TRBD1. V lost 5 bases and J lost 1; bases outside the gene matches: 4. CDR3 length: 14 residues. Germline V gene data show CDR1 as LGHDT and CDR2 as YNNKEL (reference sequence). The DNA for the CDR3 is TGTGCCAGCAGCGGACGGGACAGGAACACTGAAGCTTTCTTT. This gives the protein CASSGRDRNTEAFF.

Of note for this clone: Other DNA sequences of this sample code for an identical CDR3. The chain employs TRBV19 and TRBJ2-1; D ambiguous. V was pared by 3 bases and J by 6 bases, with 6 bases between. CDR3 length equals 12 residues. Germline lookup yields CDR1 LNHDA and CDR2 SQIVND (reference sequence). CDR3 nucleotides: TGTGCCAGTAGTATGCGCGGCAATGAGCAGTTCTTC. Protein: CASSMRGNEQFF.

The chain carries TRBV11-2 and TRBJ1-1, with 9 bases lining up with TRBD1. There are 13 residues in the CDR3. After removal of 6 bases from V and 4 bases from J, the junction contained 3 bases not matched to a gene. Germline values: CDR1 SGHAT, CDR2 FQNNGV. The CDR3 loop is CASRRTGVTEAFF. In DNA form, the CDR3 reads TGTGCCAGCAGAAGGACAGGGGTCACTGAAGCTTTCTTT. Using reference TRBV11-2 and TRBJ1-1 for the parts outside the CDR3, the full variable domain is EAGVAQSPRYKIIEKRQSVAFWCNPISGHATLYWYQQILGQGPKLLIQFQNNGVVDDSQLPKDRFSAERLKGVDSTLKIQPAKLEDSAVYLCASRRTGVTEAFFGQGTRLTVV.

This clone was seen only once. The chain is built from TRBV7-9 and TRBJ2-7; no clear D gene. CDR3 size: 17 residues. Per germline, CDR1 SEHNR and CDR2 FQNEAQ (reference sequence). V gave up 4 bases and J gave up 4 bases, with 23 bases separating them. CDR3 in amino acids: CASSSLKDSLTPYEQYF. The CDR3 DNA follows: TGTGCCAGCAGCTCCCTTAAAGACTCGTTGACCCCTTACGAGCAGTACTTC. Full variable domain (outside the CDR3, taken from reference TRBV7-9 and TRBJ2-7): DTGVSQNPRHKITKRGQNVTFRCDPISEHNRLYWYRQTLGQGPEFLTYFQNEAQLEKSRLLSDRFSAERPKGSFSTLEIQRTEQGDSAMYLCASSSLKDSLTPYEQYFGPGTRLTVT.

This rearrangement joins TRBV12-5 to TRBJ1-6; 8 nucleotides match TRBD1. This CDR3 is built from 15 residues. Germline CDR1 LGHNT, CDR2 FRNRAP. V lost 1 base, J lost 7 bases, and 3 bases stayed unmatched. CDR3 in amino acids: CASGLDNRGNSPLHF. Here the CDR3 DNA reads TGTGCTAGTGGTTTGGATAACAGGGGGAATTCACCCCTCCACTTT.

This rearrangement joins TRBV6-5 to TRBJ2-2; the match to TRBD1 covers 7 bases. This CDR3 has 13 residues. V lost 10 bases to trimming and J lost 2 bases; unmatched junction nucleotides: 4. Germline V gives CDR1 MNHEY, CDR2 SVGAGI. The CDR3 nucleotides are TGTGCCATCCAGGGGGACAACACCGGGGAGCTGTTTTTT. This translates into CAIQGDNTGELFF.

This clone was observed a handful of times. The genes are TRBV7-8 and TRBJ1-2, with TRBD1 identical over 11 bases. This CDR3 is 15 amino acids long. Unmatched junction bases numbered 8, after V lost 5 bases and J lost 6 bases. From germline, CDR1 is SGHVS and CDR2 FQNEAQ. The CDR3 nucleotides are TGTGCCAGCAGCCTCCTCGGACAGGGGGCCCATGGCTACACCTTC. Protein sequence: CASSLLGQGAHGYTF.

This clone was detected only once. This chain connects TRBV27 to TRBJ2-7; 7 bases line up with TRBD1. Germline trimming cut 6 bases from V and 4 bases from J; bases unmatched to any gene: 12. The CDR3 is 15 amino acids. The germline CDR1 and CDR2 sequences are MNHEY and SMNVEV (reference sequence). CDR3 sequence reads: CASSPKVGTAYEQYF. The CDR3 DNA reads TGTGCCAGCAGCCCAAAAGTTGGGACAGCTTACGAGCAGTACTTC.

The rearrangement uses TRBV7-3 and TRBJ2-1, with TRBD1 matching 8 bases. The CDR3 has 15 residues. V shed 6 bases and J 6 bases; nucleotides not matched to a gene: 10. Germline V gene data show CDR1 as SGHTA and CDR2 as FQGTGA. The CDR3 reads CASRLRDRLGNEQFF. In DNA form, the CDR3 reads TGTGCCAGCAGACTTCGGGACAGGTTGGGCAATGAGCAGTTCTTC.

The V and J genes are TRBV24-1 and TRBJ2-3; a possible D gene is TRBD2 (7 bases). Germline CDR1 is KGHDR and CDR2 is SFDVKD. This CDR3 has 18 amino acids. V lost 4 bases, J lost 0 bases, and 19 bases lay in between. In nucleotides, the CDR3 is TGTGCCACCAGTGACCCGGGGGGCCCCGAAATTAGCACAGATACGCAGTATTTT. Translation: CATSDPGGPEISTDTQYF.

The J gene is TRBJ2-5, the V gene TRBV9; D is possibly TRBD1 (6 bases). V was shortened by 3 bases and J by 4 bases, with 10 bases between the two germline ends. The V gene's germline CDR1 is SGDLS and CDR2 YYNGEE. CDR3 length equals 13 residues. The CDR3 loop reads CASSADRRETQYF. The CDR3 region has the DNA TGTGCCAGCAGCGCTGACAGGCGAGAGACCCAGTACTTC.

This clone was seen more than once but under ten times. As DNA, the CDR3 is TGTGCCAGCGCGGTGAGGAACACTGAAGCTTTCTTT. This translates into CASAVRNTEAFF. This chain links TRBV28 with TRBJ1-1, with D uncertain. The CDR3 runs 12 residues. Deletions cut 8 bases from V and 1 base from J, with 8 bases between. The germline gives CDR1 MDHEN, CDR2 SYDVKM.

J is TRBJ1-2 and V is TRBV19, with 9 bases fitting TRBD1. The V and J ends lost 7 bases and 5 bases, in that order; junction bases with no gene match: 8. The CDR3 runs to 14 residues. Germline CDR1 LNHDA, CDR2 SQIVND (reference sequence). The DNA for the CDR3 is TGTGCCAGTAAGGATTGGACAGGGGATTATGGCTACACCTTC. The encoded protein is CASKDWTGDYGYTF. Full variable domain (rest looked up from reference TRBV19 and TRBJ1-2): DGGITQSPKYLFRKEGQNVTLSCEQNLNHDAMYWYRQDPGQGLRLIYYSQIVNDFQKGDIAEGYSVSREKKESFPLTVTSAQKNPTAFYLCASKDWTGDYGYTFGSGTRLTVV.

The chain is built from TRBV2 and TRBJ2-1; 7 bases line up with TRBD2. The CDR3 runs 15 residues. V lost 6 bases and J lost 0; bases outside the gene matches: 5. Germline V gives CDR1 SNHLY, CDR2 FYNNEI. CDR3 nucleotide sequence: TGTGCCAGCAGCAGCGGGGTTAACTCCTACAATGAGCAGTTCTTC. Its protein is CASSSGVNSYNEQFF.

About this clone: One junction end disagrees with the germline gene, perhaps due to a read error. This chain links TRBV6-5 with TRBJ1-4; D remains ambiguous. Per germline, CDR1 MNHEY and CDR2 SVGAGI. This CDR3 contains 15 residues. In nucleotides, the CDR3 is TGTGCCAGCAGTGACTCCGGCCGCGGAGGGGAAAAACTGTTTTTT. Protein sequence: CASSDSGRGGEKLFF.

The chain has TRBV2 and TRBJ1-5; tentative D call: TRBD1 (6 bases). The V and J ends lost 5 bases and 10 bases respectively, with 12 bases between them. Germline V gene sequence: CDR1 SNHLY, CDR2 FYNNEI. The CDR3 is 12 amino acids. The CDR3 nucleotides are TGTGCCAGCAGTCAAGAGGACAGCCCCCAGCATTTT. This gives the protein CASSQEDSPQHF.

The chain joins TRBV30 to TRBJ1-5, with 8 positions matching TRBD1. The CDR3 loop spans 15 amino acids. Germline V gene data show CDR1 as GTSNPN and CDR2 as SVGIG (reference sequence). V trimming: 5 bases; J trimming: 3 bases; junction bases outside the gene matches: 9. In DNA form, the CDR3 reads TGTGCCTGGGGCCGGACAGGGAGGTACAATCAGCCCCAGCATTTT. Encoded protein: CAWGRTGRYNQPQHF. Complete variable domain (other parts from reference TRBV30 and TRBJ1-5): SQTIHQWPATLVQPVGSPLSLECTVEGTSNPNLYWYRQAAGRGLQLLFYSVGIGQISSEVPQNLSASRPQDRQFILSSKKLLLSDSGFYLCAWGRTGRYNQPQHFGDGTRLSIL.

This clone showed up just a few times. V is TRBV6-6 and J is TRBJ1-2, with D unclear. Germline values: CDR1 MNHNY, CDR2 SVGAGI (reference sequence). The CDR3 has 12 residues. V lost 2 bases to trimming and J lost 8 bases, with 9 bases between them. CDR3 amino acids: CASSYGPGGYTF. CDR3 in DNA: TGTGCCAGCAGTTACGGTCCGGGGGGCTACACCTTC.

The chain is built from TRBV3-1 (or the pseudogene TRBV3-2) and TRBJ1-2; D unclear. Germline V CDR1 and CDR2: LGHDT, YNNKEL (reference sequence). Trimming stripped 3 bases from V and 8 bases from J, with 7 bases between. The CDR3 covers 11 residues. The CDR3 DNA sequence: TGTGCCAGCAGCCAGGCTAGCGGCTACACCTTC. Residues: CASSQASGYTF.

This chain uses TRBV7-9 with TRBJ2-1; D unresolved. The germline V gene encodes CDR1 SEHNR and CDR2 FQNEAQ (reference sequence). V was clipped by 2 bases and J by 13 bases, with 12 bases between them. The CDR3 totals 12 residues. The CDR3 region has the DNA TGTGCCAGCAGCTTATCGTCGACTTTCCAGTTCTTC. As protein: CASSLSSTFQFF.

This clone has just a few counts. The V call is TRBV19, the J call TRBJ1-6; no clear D. The V and J ends lost 3 bases and 11 bases respectively, with 8 bases between them. This CDR3 is 12 amino acids long. Germline V gene data show CDR1 as LNHDA and CDR2 as SQIVND (reference sequence). The CDR3 nucleotides are TGTGCCAGTAGTATGATAGCAGCACCCCTCCACTTT. Residues: CASSMIAAPLHF. The full variable domain, its missing parts supplied by reference TRBV19 and TRBJ1-6, is DGGITQSPKYLFRKEGQNVTLSCEQNLNHDAMYWYRQDPGQGLRLIYYSQIVNDFQKGDIAEGYSVSREKKESFPLTVTSAQKNPTAFYLCASSMIAAPLHFGNGTRLTVT.

V gene TRBV6-5 combines with J gene TRBJ1-2; 7 nucleotides align to TRBD1. V gave up 6 bases and J gave up 6 bases; unmatched junction bases: 10. The CDR3 sequence is 14 residues long. Per germline, CDR1 MNHEY and CDR2 SVGAGI. CDR3 DNA: TGTGCCAGCAGGAAACCGACAGGGAGTAATGGCTACACCTTC. Its translation is CASRKPTGSNGYTF.

This sequence joins TRBV3-1 (or the pseudogene TRBV3-2) and TRBJ1-1; weak D call: TRBD1 (5 bases). From germline, CDR1 is LGHDT and CDR2 YNNKEL (reference sequence). Trimming stripped 0 bases from V and 7 bases from J, with 12 bases between. The CDR3 extends over 14 amino acids. The CDR3 sequence: CASSQDLDTGEAFF. CDR3 coding DNA: TGTGCCAGCAGCCAAGATCTGGACACAGGTGAAGCTTTCTTT.

The chain joins TRBV18 to TRBJ2-6; the D gene is possibly TRBD2 (6 bases). CDR3 length: 17 amino acids. Deletions cut 1 base from V and 2 bases from J, with 12 bases between. Germline V CDR1 and CDR2: KGHSH, LQKENI. As DNA, the CDR3 is TGTGCCAGCTCACCACTAGGGAGGACGGCTGGGGCCAACGTCCTGACTTTC. This translates into CASSPLGRTAGANVLTF.

The chain is built from TRBV27 and TRBJ2-3, with D tentatively TRBD1 (5 bases). CDR1 and CDR2 (germline): MNHEY, SMNVEV (reference sequence). Trimming cost V 8 bases and J 6 bases, with 15 bases left between them. The CDR3 runs 13 residues. The CDR3 loop reads CASHPGFTDTQYF. CDR3 in DNA: TGTGCCAGCCACCCAGGGTTTACGGATACGCAGTATTTT.

V and J are TRBV6-5 and TRBJ1-4, with 9 bases that match TRBD1. Trimming cost V 4 bases and J 8 bases; bases outside gene matches: 8. The CDR3 loop spans 15 amino acids. The germline CDR1 and CDR2 sequences are MNHEY and SVGAGI. The CDR3 region has the DNA TGTGCCAGCAGTTTAACGACAGGGGGGCGAGAAAAACTGTTTTTT. Residues: CASSLTTGGREKLFF.

This clone has only one observation. This rearrangement joins TRBV10-3 to TRBJ2-7; D might be TRBD2 (5 bases). The CDR3 extends over 15 amino acids. Trimming shortened V by 0 bases and J by 1 base, and 10 bases separated the two germline ends. Germline assignment: CDR1 ENHRY and CDR2 SYGVKD. The CDR3 DNA is TGTGCCATCAGTGAGTCGCGGGCCAATTCCTACGAGCAGTACTTC. This codes for CAISESRANSYEQYF.